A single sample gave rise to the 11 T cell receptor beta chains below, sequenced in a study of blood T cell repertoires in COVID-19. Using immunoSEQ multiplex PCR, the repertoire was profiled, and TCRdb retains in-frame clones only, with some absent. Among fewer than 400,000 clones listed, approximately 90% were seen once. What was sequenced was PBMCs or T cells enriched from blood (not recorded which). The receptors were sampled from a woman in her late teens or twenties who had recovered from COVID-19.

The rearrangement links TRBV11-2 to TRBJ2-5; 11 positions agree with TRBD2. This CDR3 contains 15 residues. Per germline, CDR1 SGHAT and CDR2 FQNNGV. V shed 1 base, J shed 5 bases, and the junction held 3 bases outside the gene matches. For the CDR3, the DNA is TGTGCCAGCAGCTTAGGACTAGCGGGATGGGAGACCCAGTACTTC. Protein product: CASSLGLAGWETQYF.

Here the CDR3 reads CASSRWPQGATAGGPSRYF. The CDR3 region has the DNA TGTGCCAGCAGCCGGTGGCCCCAGGGGGCGACAGCGGGGGGACCCTCGCGGTATTTT. The chain has TRBV5-4 and TRBJ2-3, with D possibly matching TRBD2 (9 bases). The germline V gene encodes CDR1 SGHNT and CDR2 YYREEE (reference sequence). The CDR3 totals 19 residues. Trimming stripped 4 bases from V and 14 bases from J, with 38 bases between.

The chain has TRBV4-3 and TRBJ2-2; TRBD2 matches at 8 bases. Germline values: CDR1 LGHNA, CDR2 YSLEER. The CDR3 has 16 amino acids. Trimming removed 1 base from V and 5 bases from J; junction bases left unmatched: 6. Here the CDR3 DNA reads TGCGCCAGCAGCCAAGGGGCTAGCGGGCTTACCGGGGAGCTGTTTTTT. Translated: CASSQGASGLTGELFF.

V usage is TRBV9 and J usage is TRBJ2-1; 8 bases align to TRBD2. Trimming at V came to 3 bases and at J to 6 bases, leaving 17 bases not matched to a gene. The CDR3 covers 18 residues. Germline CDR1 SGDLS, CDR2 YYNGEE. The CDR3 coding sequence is TGTGCCAGCAGCGAGAGGGGAGGCGGGGGGTCCGCCGGCAATGAGCAGTTCTTC. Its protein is CASSERGGGGSAGNEQFF.

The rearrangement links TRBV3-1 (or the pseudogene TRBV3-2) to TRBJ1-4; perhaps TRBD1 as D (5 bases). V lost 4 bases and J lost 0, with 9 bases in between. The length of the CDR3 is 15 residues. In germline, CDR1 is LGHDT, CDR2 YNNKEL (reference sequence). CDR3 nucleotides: TGTGCCAGCAGCCCAACAGGCACAACTAATGAAAAACTGTTTTTT. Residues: CASSPTGTTNEKLFF.

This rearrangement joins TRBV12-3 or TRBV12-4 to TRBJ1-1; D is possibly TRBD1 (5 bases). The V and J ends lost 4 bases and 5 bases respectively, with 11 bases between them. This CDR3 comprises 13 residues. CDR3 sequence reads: CASSWGRVTEAFF. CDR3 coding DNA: TGTGCCAGCAGTTGGGGCAGGGTGACTGAAGCTTTCTTT.

CDR3 in DNA: TGTGCCATCAGTACGGGACAATACTCCTACGAGCAGTACTTC. Translated, it gives CAISTGQYSYEQYF. V and J are TRBV10-3 and TRBJ2-7, with D maybe TRBD1 (6 bases). The germline V and J ends were trimmed by 5 bases and 0 bases, with 11 bases remaining between them. The length of the CDR3 is 14 residues. Germline CDR1 and CDR2: ENHRY and SYGVKD.

The CDR3 reads CASSYGTTNTGELFF. In DNA, the CDR3 is TGCGCCAGCAGCTATGGGACAACGAACACCGGGGAGCTGTTTTTT. This chain joins TRBV5-1 and TRBJ2-2; D perhaps matches TRBD1 (6 bases). Trimming pared 3 bases from V and 0 bases from J, leaving 9 bases between. Germline V gene sequence: CDR1 SGHRS, CDR2 YFSETQ. The CDR3 has 15 residues. The whole variable domain, filled in from reference TRBV5-1 and TRBJ2-2, reads KAGVTQTPRYLIKTRGQQVTLSCSPISGHRSVSWYQQTPGQGLQFLFEYFSETQRNKGNFPGRFSGRQFSNSRSEMNVSTLELGDSALYLCASSYGTTNTGELFFGEGSRLTVL.

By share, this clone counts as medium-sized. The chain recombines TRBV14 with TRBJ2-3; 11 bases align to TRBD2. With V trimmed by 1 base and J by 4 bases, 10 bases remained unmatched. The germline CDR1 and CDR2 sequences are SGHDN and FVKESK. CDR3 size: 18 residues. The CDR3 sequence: CASSQGPWTSGFADTQYF. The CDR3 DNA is TGTGCCAGCAGCCAAGGCCCTTGGACTAGCGGGTTCGCAGATACGCAGTATTTT.

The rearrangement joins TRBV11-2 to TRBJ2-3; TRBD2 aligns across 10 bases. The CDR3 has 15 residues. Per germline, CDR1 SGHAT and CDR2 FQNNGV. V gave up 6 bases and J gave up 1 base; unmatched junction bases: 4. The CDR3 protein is CASRPGTSGTDTQYF. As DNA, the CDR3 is TGTGCCAGCAGGCCCGGGACTAGCGGCACAGATACGCAGTATTTT.

The CDR3 DNA is TGTGCCAGCAGTGTAGGGGTGGCAGGGGCAGATACGCAGTATTTT. Protein product: CASSVGVAGADTQYF. The V call is TRBV3-1 (or the pseudogene TRBV3-2), the J call TRBJ2-3; a weak D match, TRBD1 (6 bases). The CDR3 length is 15 residues. Per the germline V gene, CDR1 is LGHDT and CDR2 is YNNKEL (reference sequence). Trimming stripped 6 bases from V and 4 bases from J, with 17 bases between.